This TCR beta chain emerged from a study of blood T cell repertoires in COVID-19. The overall study: Researchers got acute and convalescent COVID-19 samples from the United States, Italy and Spain. T cells, B-cell-depleted T cells, or PBMCs supplied cDNA or gDNA.

Authors' methods: Nucleated cell number was recorded as an estimate derived from reference gene primer amplification. Only in-frame clones appear in the TCRdb table, and some are missing; sequencing was by immunoSEQ multiplex PCR. The DNA was the basis for D and trimming; V, J and clone size are from that table. Counted here are 100,000 to 150,000 clones, roughly 85% occurring once; the ten biggest clones make up under 7%. Germline lookup yields CDR1 LNHNV and CDR2 YYDKDF (reference sequence). This CDR3 comprises 17 residues. V shed 4 bases, J shed 2 bases, and the junction held 6 bases outside the gene matches.

This sequence joins TRBV15 and TRBJ2-5; TRBD2 matches at 14 bases. The receptor was isolated from a man older than 75 with active or convalescent COVID-19. Specimen: peripheral blood. CDR3 bases: TGTGCCACCAGCATTCCCCGACTAGCGGGGGGGCAAGAGACCCAGTACTTC. This encodes CATSIPRLAGGQETQYF.